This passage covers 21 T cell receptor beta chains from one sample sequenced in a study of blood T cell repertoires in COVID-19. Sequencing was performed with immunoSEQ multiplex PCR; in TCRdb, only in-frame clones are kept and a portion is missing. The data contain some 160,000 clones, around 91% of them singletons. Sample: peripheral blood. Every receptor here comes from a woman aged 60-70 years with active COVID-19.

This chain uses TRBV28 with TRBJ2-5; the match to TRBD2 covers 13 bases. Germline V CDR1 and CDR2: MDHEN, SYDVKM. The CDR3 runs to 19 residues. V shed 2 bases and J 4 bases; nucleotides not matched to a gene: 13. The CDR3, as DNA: TGTGCCAGCAGTTTAAGGGGGGCCAGACTAGCGGGAGGTCCAGAGACCCAGTACTTC. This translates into CASSLRGARLAGGPETQYF.

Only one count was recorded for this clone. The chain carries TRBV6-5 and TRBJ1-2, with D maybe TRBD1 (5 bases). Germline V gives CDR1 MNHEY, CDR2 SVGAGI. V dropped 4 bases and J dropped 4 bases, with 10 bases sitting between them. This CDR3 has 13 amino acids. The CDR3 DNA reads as TGTGCCAGCAGTTCAGGGTCGGCCTATGGCTACACCTTC. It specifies CASSSGSAYGYTF.

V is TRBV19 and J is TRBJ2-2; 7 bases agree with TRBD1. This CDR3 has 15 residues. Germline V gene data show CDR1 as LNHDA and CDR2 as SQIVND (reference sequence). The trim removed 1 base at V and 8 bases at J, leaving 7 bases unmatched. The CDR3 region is CASSIGPLGQGELFF. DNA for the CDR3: TGTGCCAGTAGTATAGGCCCCTTGGGACAGGGGGAGCTGTTTTTT.

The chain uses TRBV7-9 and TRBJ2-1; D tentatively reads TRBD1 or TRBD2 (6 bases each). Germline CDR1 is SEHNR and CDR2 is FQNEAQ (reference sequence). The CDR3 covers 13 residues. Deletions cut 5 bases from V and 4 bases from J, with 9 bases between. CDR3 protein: CASSRGEYNEQFF. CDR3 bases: TGTGCCAGCAGCAGGGGGGAGTACAATGAGCAGTTCTTC.

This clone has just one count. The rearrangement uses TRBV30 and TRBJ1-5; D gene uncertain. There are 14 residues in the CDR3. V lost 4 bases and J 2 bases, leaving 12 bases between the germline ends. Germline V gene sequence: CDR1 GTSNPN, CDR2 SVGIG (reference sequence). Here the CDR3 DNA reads TGTGCCTGGACACCGGGGTACGGCAATCAGCCCCAGCATTTT. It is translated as CAWTPGYGNQPQHF. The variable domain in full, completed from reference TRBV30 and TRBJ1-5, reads SQTIHQWPATLVQPVGSPLSLECTVEGTSNPNLYWYRQAAGRGLQLLFYSVGIGQISSEVPQNLSASRPQDRQFILSSKKLLLSDSGFYLCAWTPGYGNQPQHFGDGTRLSIL.

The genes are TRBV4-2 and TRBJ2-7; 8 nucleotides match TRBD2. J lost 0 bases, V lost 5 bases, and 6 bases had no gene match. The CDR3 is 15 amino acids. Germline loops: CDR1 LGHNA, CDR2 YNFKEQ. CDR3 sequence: CASSFSGGGSYEQYF. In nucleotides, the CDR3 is TGTGCCAGCAGCTTCTCGGGAGGGGGCTCCTACGAGCAGTACTTC.

CDR3 coding DNA: TGTGCCAGCAGCATACCCCCGAGCGAGCAGTACTTC. Translating it yields CASSIPPSEQYF. The chain has TRBV12-3 or TRBV12-4 and TRBJ2-7; D gene ambiguous. Trimming took off 6 bases at V and 6 bases at J, with 12 bases between the two ends. This CDR3 has 12 residues.

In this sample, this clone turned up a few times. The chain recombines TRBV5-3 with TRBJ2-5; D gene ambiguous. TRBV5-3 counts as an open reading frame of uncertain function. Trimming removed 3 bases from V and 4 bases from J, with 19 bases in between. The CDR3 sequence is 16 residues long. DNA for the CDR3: TGTGCCAGAAGCTCAGCCTTTGGGCAGACAAGAGAGACCCAGTACTTC. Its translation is CARSSAFGQTRETQYF.

The CDR3 DNA reads TGTGCCAGCAGTACCCAAAATCACCGACAGGGGGCTATTCCTTTCGGTGGAAACACCATATATTTT. Residues: CASSTQNHRQGAIPFGGNTIYF. The rearrangement uses TRBV28 and TRBJ1-3, with 10 bases aligning to TRBD1. This CDR3 region has 22 residues. After removal of 5 bases from V and 3 bases from J, the junction contained 25 bases not matched to a gene. CDR1 is MDHEN, CDR2 SYDVKM, per germline.

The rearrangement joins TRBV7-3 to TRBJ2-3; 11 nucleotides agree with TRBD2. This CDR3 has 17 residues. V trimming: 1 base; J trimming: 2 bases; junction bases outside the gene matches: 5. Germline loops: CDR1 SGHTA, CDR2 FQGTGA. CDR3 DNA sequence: TGTGCCAGCAGCTTAAGGCTAGCGGGAGGTCCCACAGATACGCAGTATTTT. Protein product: CASSLRLAGGPTDTQYF.

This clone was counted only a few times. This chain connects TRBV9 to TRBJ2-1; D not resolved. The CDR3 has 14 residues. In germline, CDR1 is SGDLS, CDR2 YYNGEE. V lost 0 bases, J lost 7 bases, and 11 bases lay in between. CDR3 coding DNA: TGTGCCAGCAGCGTAGCTCCCCACATGAATGAGCAGTTCTTC. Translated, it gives CASSVAPHMNEQFF.

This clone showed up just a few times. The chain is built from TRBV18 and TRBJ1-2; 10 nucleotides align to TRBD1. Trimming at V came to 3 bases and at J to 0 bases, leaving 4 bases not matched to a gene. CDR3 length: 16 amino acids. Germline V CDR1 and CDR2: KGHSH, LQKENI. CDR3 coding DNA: TGTGCCAGCTCACCGGGACAGGGGCTGGCTAACTATGGCTACACCTTC. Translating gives CASSPGQGLANYGYTF.

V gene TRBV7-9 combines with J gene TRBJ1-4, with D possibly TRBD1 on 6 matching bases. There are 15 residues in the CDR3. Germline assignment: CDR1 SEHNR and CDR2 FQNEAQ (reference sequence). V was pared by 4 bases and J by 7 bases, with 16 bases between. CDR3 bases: TGTGCCAGCAGCTCAGACAGGTTAAGGGGTGAAAAACTGTTTTTT. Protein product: CASSSDRLRGEKLFF.

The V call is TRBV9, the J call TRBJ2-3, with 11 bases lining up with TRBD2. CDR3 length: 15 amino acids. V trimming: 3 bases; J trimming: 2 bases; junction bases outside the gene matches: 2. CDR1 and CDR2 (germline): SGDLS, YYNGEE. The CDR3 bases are TGTGCCAGCAGCGCGACTAGCGGGAACACAGATACGCAGTATTTT. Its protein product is CASSATSGNTDTQYF.

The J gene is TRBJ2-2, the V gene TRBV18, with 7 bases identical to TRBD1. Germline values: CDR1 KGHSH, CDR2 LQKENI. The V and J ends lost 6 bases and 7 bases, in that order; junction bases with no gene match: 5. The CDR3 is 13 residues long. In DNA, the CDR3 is TGTGCCAGCTCGGCCCGGGACAGCGGGGAGCTGTTTTTT. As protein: CASSARDSGELFF.

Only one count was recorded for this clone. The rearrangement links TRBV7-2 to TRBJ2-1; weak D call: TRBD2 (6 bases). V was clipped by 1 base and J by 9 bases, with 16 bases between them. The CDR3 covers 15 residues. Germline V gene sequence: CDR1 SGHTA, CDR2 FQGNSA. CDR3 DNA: TGTGCCAGCAGCTTAGGCCGGGACTGGCGTAGTGAGCAGTTCTTC. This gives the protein CASSLGRDWRSEQFF.

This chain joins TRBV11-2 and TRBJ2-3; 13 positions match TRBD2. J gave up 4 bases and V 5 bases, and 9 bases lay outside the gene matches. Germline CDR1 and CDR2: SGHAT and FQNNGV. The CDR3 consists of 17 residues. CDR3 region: CASSAGTSGIVADTQYF. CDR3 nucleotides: TGTGCCAGCAGCGCCGGGACTAGCGGGATTGTGGCAGATACGCAGTATTTT.

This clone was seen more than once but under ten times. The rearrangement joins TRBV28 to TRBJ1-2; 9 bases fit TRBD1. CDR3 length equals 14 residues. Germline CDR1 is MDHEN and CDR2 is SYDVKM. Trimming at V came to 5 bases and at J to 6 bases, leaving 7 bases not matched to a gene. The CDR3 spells CASSTGGAFHGYTF. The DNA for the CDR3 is TGTGCCAGCAGTACAGGGGGCGCGTTTCATGGCTACACCTTC.

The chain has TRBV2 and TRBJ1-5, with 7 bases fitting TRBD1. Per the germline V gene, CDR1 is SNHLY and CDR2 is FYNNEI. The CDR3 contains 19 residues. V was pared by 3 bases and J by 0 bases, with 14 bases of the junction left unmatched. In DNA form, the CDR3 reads TGTGCCAGCAGTGAGATGACAGGGATCCCTTTATATAGCAATCAGCCCCAGCATTTT. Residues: CASSEMTGIPLYSNQPQHF. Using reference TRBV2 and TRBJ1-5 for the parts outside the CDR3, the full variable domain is EPEVTQTPSHQVTQMGQEVILRCVPISNHLYFYWYRQILGQKVEFLVSFYNNEISEKSEIFDDQFSVERPDGSNFTLKIRSTKLEDSAMYFCASSEMTGIPLYSNQPQHFGDGTRLSIL.

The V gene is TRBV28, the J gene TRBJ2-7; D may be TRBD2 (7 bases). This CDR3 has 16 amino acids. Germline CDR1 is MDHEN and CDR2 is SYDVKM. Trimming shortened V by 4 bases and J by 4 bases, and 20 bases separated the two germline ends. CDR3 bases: TGTGCCAGCAGTTGGGAGAGGGGGGGGAGTCATTACGAGCAGTACTTC. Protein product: CASSWERGGSHYEQYF. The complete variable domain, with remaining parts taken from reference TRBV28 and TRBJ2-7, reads DVKVTQSSRYLVKRTGEKVFLECVQDMDHENMFWYRQDPGLGLRLIYFSYDVKMKEKGDIPEGYSVSREKKERFSLILESASTNQTSMYLCASSWERGGSHYEQYFGPGTRLTVT.

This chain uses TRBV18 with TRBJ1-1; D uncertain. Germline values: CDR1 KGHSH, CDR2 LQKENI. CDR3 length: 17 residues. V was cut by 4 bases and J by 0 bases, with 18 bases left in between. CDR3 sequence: CASSQSLSNQMNTEAFF. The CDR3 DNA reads TGTGCCAGCTCACAAAGCCTAAGCAACCAAATGAACACTGAAGCTTTCTTT. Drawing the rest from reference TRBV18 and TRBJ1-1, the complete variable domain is NAGVMQNPRHLVRRRGQEARLRCSPMKGHSHVYWYRQLPEEGLKFMVYLQKENIIDESGMPKERFSAEFPKEGPSILRIQQVVRGDSAAYFCASSQSLSNQMNTEAFFGQGTRLTVV.